This entry lists 18 T cell receptor beta chains sequenced from one sample in a study of prognosis after radiotherapy for stage I lung cancer. TCR beta CDR3 was amplified from genomic DNA by two-round multiplex PCR. Primers were specific to each TRBV and TRBJ gene in first-round PCR. Via MiXCR, TCRdb re-called the multiplex PCR reads, giving one row per CDR3 protein. The sample records some 14,000 distinct CDR3 sequences, 30% to 40% being singletons. The sample consisted of PBMCs, taken before or after stereotactic body radiation therapy (not recorded which). All receptors come from a donor aged 50 or older with non-small cell lung cancer.

On this clonotype itself: Since a far larger clone is one base different, this is likely a read error. The chain combines TRBV6-1 with TRBJ1-2; TRBD1 agrees at 7 bases. CDR1 is MNHNS and CDR2 is SASEGT in the germline V gene. This CDR3 region has 15 residues. DNA of the CDR3: TGTGCCATCAGTGAGGGGGCATGGAATAACTATGGCTACACCTTC. Translating it yields CAISEGAWNNYGYTF.

This clonotype has a count of ten or more. This CDR3 reads CASSQGLYRGRKETQYF. In DNA, the CDR3 is TGTGCCAGCAGCCAAGGTCTGTACAGGGGTAGAAAAGAGACCCAGTACTTC. The chain employs TRBV3-1 and TRBJ2-5; TRBD1 agrees at 7 bases. The CDR3 covers 17 residues. The V and J ends lost 1 base and 3 bases, in that order; junction bases with no gene match: 11. Germline V CDR1 and CDR2: LGHDT, YNNKEL (reference sequence).

Note on this clonotype: One base away lies a much larger clone, so this may be a sequencing read error. V is TRBV24-1 and J is TRBJ2-5, with no clear D. Germline V gene sequence: CDR1 KGHDR, CDR2 SFDVKD. This CDR3 region has 12 residues. CDR3 sequence: CATSNTQETKYF. The CDR3 nucleotides are TGTGCCACCTCGAACACTCAAGAGACCAAGTACTTC.

The J gene is TRBJ2-7, the V gene TRBV6-1, with TRBD1 identical over 8 bases. CDR3 length: 14 residues. J was trimmed by 7 bases and V by 6 bases; bases with no gene match: 11. CDR1 and CDR2 (germline): MNHNS, SASEGT. The CDR3 sequence: CASRRRTGIYEQYF. DNA for the CDR3: TGTGCCAGCAGACGGCGGACAGGGATATATGAGCAGTACTTC.

This clonotype showed up many times. V and J are TRBV7-9 and TRBJ2-1, with 9 bases lining up with TRBD2. V dropped 1 base and J dropped 9; count of bases not matched to a gene: 4. The germline CDR1 and CDR2 sequences are SEHNR and FQNEAQ (reference sequence). This CDR3 spans 14 amino acids. CDR3 bases: TGTGCCAGCAGCTTAGGCGGGGGGGCCCCTGAGCAGTTCTTC. Its protein is CASSLGGGAPEQFF.

Many counts were recorded for this clonotype. The chain recombines TRBV7-9 with TRBJ1-1; D is ambiguous. V lost 7 bases and J lost 11, with 17 bases in between. The CDR3 has 12 residues. Germline V gene sequence: CDR1 SEHNR, CDR2 FQNEAQ (reference sequence). CDR3 amino acids: CASILTPGLAFF. The CDR3 DNA reads as TGTGCCAGCATCCTAACCCCTGGGCTGGCTTTCTTT.

Comment on this clonotype: This is likely an artifact of a read error, given a far larger clone one base away. V is TRBV6-1 and J is TRBJ2-3, with a possible D match to TRBD2 (6 bases). With 6 bases removed from V and 4 bases from J, the gap between germline ends came to 17 bases. The CDR3 has 15 residues. Looked up from germline, CDR1 is MNHNS and CDR2 is SASEGT. CDR3 in DNA: TGTGCCAGCAGCCATTTAGCGGTAGGAGCAGATACGCAGTATTTT. This encodes CASSHLAVGADTQYF.

This clonotype was counted many times. Mismatch with germline at one junction end may stem from a read error. V is TRBV20-1 and J is TRBJ2-3; the D is unclear. The CDR3 has 11 residues. Germline values: CDR1 DFQATT, CDR2 SNEGSKA (reference sequence). This chain's CDR3 is CRATDTDTQYF. The CDR3 DNA reads TGCAGGGCTACGGACACAGATACGCAGTATTTT.

In this sample, this clonotype turned up many times. V gene TRBV6-1 combines with J gene TRBJ1-5; 9 bases line up with TRBD1. V shed 4 bases and J 5 bases; nucleotides not matched to a gene: 9. The CDR3 sequence is 16 residues long. Germline V gene data show CDR1 as MNHNS and CDR2 as SASEGT. The CDR3 sequence is CASSGPGTGFHQPQHF. CDR3 nucleotides: TGTGCCAGCAGTGGCCCCGGGACAGGGTTTCATCAGCCCCAGCATTTT.

This clonotype was recorded a few times. A read error is the likely source, as a far larger clone sits one nucleotide away. This CDR3 reads CAGSLQGGFTEKLFF. For the CDR3, the DNA is TGTGCCGGCAGTTTACAGGGAGGTTTTACTGAAAAACTGTTTTTT. The gene calls are TRBV6-1 and TRBJ1-4, with TRBD1 as a possible D gene (6 bases). The length of the CDR3 is 15 residues. CDR1 is MNHNS, CDR2 SASEGT, per germline.

The sample holds many counts of this clonotype. This chain uses TRBV25-1 with TRBJ1-5; possible D gene TRBD1, 6 bases. The V and J ends lost 2 bases and 7 bases respectively, with 18 bases between them. CDR1 MGHDK and CDR2 SYGVNS come from the germline V gene. The CDR3 loop spans 16 amino acids. CDR3 nucleotides: TGTGCCAGCAGTGAAGGGGGCGCGGGCAGGGAGCAGCCCCAGCATTTT. It is translated as CASSEGGAGREQPQHF.

This CDR3 reads CASSIEADRGHYGYTF. DNA of the CDR3: TGTGCCAGTAGTATAGAGGCGGACAGGGGCCACTATGGCTACACCTTC. This sequence joins TRBV19 and TRBJ1-2; 9 nucleotides agree with TRBD1. V trimming: 0 bases; J trimming: 3 bases; junction bases outside the gene matches: 5. This CDR3 has 16 residues. The germline V gene encodes CDR1 LNHDA and CDR2 SQIVND (reference sequence).

Comments on this clonotype: A far larger clone differs by one base, so this is likely a read error. The rearrangement links TRBV6-4 to TRBJ2-2, with D possibly matching TRBD2 (6 bases). This CDR3 spans 11 amino acids. The germline CDR1 and CDR2 sequences are MRHNA and SNTAGT. Trimming took off 7 bases at V and 7 bases at J, with 7 bases between the two ends. This CDR3 is CASTGGGELFF. The CDR3 nucleotides are TGTGCCAGCACCGGGGGCGGGGAGCTGTTTTTT.

The rearrangement joins TRBV12-3 or TRBV12-4 to TRBJ2-5; 12 nucleotides align to TRBD2. This CDR3 region has 16 residues. V was clipped by 7 bases and J by 5 bases; unmatched bases: 11. In DNA, the CDR3 is TGTGCCAGCACACCTAGCGGGAGGGCCAGCTATGAGACCCAGTACTTC. This codes for CASTPSGRASYETQYF.

This clonotype is classed as medium-sized. The genes are TRBV20-1 and TRBJ1-6, with D maybe TRBD1 (6 bases). There are 21 residues in the CDR3. The germline CDR1 and CDR2 sequences are DFQATT and SNEGSKA (reference sequence). The V gene lost 1 base and the J gene lost 0 bases, with 25 bases spanning the gap. The CDR3 nucleotides read TGCAGTGCTAGAGCGCCCTTCCGGGGGCCCAAGTGGGGCTCCTATAATTCACCCCTCCACTTT. Protein sequence: CSARAPFRGPKWGSYNSPLHF.

Concerning this clonotype itself: One base separates it from a far larger clone, so it is likely a read error. The V gene is TRBV6-1, the J gene TRBJ1-2; D may be TRBD1 (5 bases). Germline V gene lookup returns CDR1 MNHNS and CDR2 SASEGT. CDR3 size: 14 residues. DNA for the CDR3: TGTGCCAGCAGTTGGGGCCTCTCTGACTATGTCTACACCTTC. Its protein product is CASSWGLSDYVYTF.

This clonotype showed up many times. The chain couples TRBV24-1 to TRBJ1-2; 7 nucleotides align to TRBD1. V lost 3 bases and J lost 8; bases outside the gene matches: 8. There are 14 residues in the CDR3. Germline-derived CDR1 and CDR2 are KGHDR and SFDVKD. The CDR3 DNA sequence: TGTGCCACCAGTGATCGGGACAGTGGGCACGGCTACACCTTC. Encoded protein: CATSDRDSGHGYTF.

This clonotype qualifies as medium-sized. V gene TRBV30 combines with J gene TRBJ2-6; D unresolved. The CDR3 runs to 13 residues. Trimming took 2 bases from V and 1 from J, leaving 3 bases between them. Per germline, CDR1 GTSNPN and CDR2 SVGIG (reference sequence). CDR3 sequence: CAWSWSGANVLTF. In nucleotides, the CDR3 is TGTGCCTGGAGTTGGTCTGGGGCCAACGTCCTGACTTTC.